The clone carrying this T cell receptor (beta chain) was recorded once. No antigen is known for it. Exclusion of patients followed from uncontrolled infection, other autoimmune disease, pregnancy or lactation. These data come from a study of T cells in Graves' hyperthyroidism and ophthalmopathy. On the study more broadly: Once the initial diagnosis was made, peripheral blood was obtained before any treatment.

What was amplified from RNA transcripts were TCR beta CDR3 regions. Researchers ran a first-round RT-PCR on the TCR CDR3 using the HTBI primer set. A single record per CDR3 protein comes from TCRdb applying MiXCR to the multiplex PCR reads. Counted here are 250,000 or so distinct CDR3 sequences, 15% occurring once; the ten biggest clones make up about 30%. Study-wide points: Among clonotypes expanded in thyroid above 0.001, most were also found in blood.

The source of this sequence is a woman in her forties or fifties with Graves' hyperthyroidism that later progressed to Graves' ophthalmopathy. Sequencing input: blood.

The CDR3 DNA follows: TGTGCCAGCAGCCCTCGGGACAGAACTTATCTAGCCAAAAACATTCAGTACTTC. It specifies CASSPRDRTYLAKNIQYF. This sequence joins TRBV5-6 and TRBJ2-4; TRBD1 matches at 7 bases. The CDR3 spans 18 residues. J gave up 0 bases and V 4 bases, and 13 bases lay outside the gene matches. CDR1 and CDR2 (germline): SGHDT, YYEEEE.